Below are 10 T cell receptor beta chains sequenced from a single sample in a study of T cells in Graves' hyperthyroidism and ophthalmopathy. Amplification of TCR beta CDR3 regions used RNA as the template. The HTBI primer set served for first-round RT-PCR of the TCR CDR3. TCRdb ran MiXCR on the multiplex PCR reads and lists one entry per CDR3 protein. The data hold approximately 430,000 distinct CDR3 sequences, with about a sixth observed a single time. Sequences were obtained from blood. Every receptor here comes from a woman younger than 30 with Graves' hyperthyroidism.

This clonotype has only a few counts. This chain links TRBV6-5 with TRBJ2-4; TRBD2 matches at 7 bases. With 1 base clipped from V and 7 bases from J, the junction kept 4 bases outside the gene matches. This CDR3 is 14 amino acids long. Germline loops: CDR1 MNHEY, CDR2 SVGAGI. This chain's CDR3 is CASSYFQGGNIQYF. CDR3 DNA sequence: TGTGCCAGCAGTTACTTCCAGGGAGGGAACATTCAGTACTTC.

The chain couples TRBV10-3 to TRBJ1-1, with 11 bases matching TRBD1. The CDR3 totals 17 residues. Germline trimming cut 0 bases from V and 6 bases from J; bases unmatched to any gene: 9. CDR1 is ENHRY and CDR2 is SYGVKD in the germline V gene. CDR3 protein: CAISESPWTGGRAEAFF. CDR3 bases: TGTGCCATCAGTGAGTCCCCCTGGACAGGGGGCCGCGCTGAAGCTTTCTTT.

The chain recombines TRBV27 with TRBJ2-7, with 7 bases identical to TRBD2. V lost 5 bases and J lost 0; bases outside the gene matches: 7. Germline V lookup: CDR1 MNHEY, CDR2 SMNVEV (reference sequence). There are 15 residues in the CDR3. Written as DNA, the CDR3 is TGTGCCAGCAGTATTATAGCGGGCAGCTCCTACGAGCAGTACTTC. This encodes CASSIIAGSSYEQYF.

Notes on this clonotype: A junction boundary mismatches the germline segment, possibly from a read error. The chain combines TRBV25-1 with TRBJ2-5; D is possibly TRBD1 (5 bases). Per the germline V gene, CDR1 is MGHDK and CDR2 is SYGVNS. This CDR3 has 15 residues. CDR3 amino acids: CASSEFKGNQGTQYF. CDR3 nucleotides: TGTGCCAGCAGTGAATTTAAGGGGAACCAAGGGACCCAGTACTTC.

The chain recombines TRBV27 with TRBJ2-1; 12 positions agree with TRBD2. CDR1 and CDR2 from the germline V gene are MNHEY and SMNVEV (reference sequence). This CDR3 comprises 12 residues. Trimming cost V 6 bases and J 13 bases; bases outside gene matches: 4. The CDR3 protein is CASRNGLAGQFF. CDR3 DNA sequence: TGTGCCAGCAGAAACGGACTAGCGGGACAGTTCTTC.

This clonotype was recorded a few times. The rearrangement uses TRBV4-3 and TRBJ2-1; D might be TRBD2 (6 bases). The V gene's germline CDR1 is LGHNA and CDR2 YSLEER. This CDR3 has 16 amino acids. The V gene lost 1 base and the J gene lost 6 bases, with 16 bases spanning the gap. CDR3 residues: CASSQGGGVGSNEQFF. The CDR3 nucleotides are TGCGCCAGCAGCCAAGGTGGAGGGGTGGGTTCCAATGAGCAGTTCTTC.

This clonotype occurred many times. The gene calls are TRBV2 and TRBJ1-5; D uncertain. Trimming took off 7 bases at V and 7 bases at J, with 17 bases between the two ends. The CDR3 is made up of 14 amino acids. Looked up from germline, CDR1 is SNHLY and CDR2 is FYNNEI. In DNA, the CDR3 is TGTGCCAGCAATATGGAGGGAGGCGGCCAGCCCCAGCATTTT. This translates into CASNMEGGGQPQHF.

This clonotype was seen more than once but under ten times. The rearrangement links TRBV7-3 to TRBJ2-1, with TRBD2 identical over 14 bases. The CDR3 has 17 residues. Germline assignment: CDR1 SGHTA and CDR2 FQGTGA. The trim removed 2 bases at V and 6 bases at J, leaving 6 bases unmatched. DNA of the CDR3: TGTGCCAGCAGCTTAGTTATAGGGACTAGCGGGAGCAATGAGCAGTTCTTC. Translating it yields CASSLVIGTSGSNEQFF.

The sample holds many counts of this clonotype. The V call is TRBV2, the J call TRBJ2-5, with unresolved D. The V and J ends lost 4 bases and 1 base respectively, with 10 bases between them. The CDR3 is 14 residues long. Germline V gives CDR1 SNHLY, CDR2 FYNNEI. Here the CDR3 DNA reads TGTGCCAGCAGTGCTTTACGGACCCAAGAGACCCAGTACTTC. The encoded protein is CASSALRTQETQYF. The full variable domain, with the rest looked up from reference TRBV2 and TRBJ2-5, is EPEVTQTPSHQVTQMGQEVILRCVPISNHLYFYWYRQILGQKVEFLVSFYNNEISEKSEIFDDQFSVERPDGSNFTLKIRSTKLEDSAMYFCASSALRTQETQYFGPGTRLLVL.

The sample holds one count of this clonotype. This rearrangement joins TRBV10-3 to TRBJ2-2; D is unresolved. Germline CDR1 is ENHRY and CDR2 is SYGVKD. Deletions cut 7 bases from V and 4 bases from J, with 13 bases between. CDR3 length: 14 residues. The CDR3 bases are TGTGCCATCAAGTCCAACTCGGGCACCGGGGAGCTGTTTTTT. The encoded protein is CAIKSNSGTGELFF.